A selection of T cell receptor beta chains follows, all from one sample in a study of CD4 T cells in relation to SARS-CoV-2 and coronaviruses. Using immunoSEQ multiplex PCR, the repertoire was profiled, and TCRdb retains in-frame clones only, with some absent. The table lists 35,000 to 40,000 clones, approximately 87% of them singletons. The sample taken for sequencing was memory CD4+ T cells from PBMCs. These receptors were taken from an adult with COVID-19. Both conserved end residues are part of each CDR3. The D gene is left open where the match is weak. Expanded clones get a size class; other rows say once, few or many, or leave the size out.

TRBV28,-,-,TRBJ1-1,TGTGCCAGCGGCACCGGGATCGTGACTGAAGCTTTCTTT,CASGTGIVTEAFF
TRBV7-3,-,TRBD2,TRBJ2-1,TGTGCCAGCAGTTCACCGGCCCCGGGACTAGCGTCGGGAGGTGAGCAGTTCTTC,CASSSPAPGLASGGEQFF
TRBV28,-,-,TRBJ2-7,TGTGCCAGCAGAACAGGGTTTGACTACGAGCAGTACTTC,CASRTGFDYEQYF
TRBV6-5,few,TRBD1,TRBJ1-6,TGTGCCAGCAGTACCCGGACAGGGTCAACCCTCCACTTT,CASSTRTGSTLHF
TRBV7-9,-,-,TRBJ1-1,TGTGCCAGCAGCAAATCAGAGCGGGGAGAAGCTTTCTTT,CASSKSERGEAFF
TRBV11-3,-,TRBD1,TRBJ1-3,TGTGCCAGCAGCCCCGGGACAGGGCTCTCTGGAAACACCATATATTTT,CASSPGTGLSGNTIYF
TRBV4-1,-,TRBD2,TRBJ2-7,TGCGCCAGCAGCCGGGTTAGCGGGGGAATTTACGAGCAGTACTTC,CASSRVSGGIYEQYF
TRBV10-3,-,-,TRBJ2-2,TGTGCCATCAGTGAAGGCGGCCAGGGAGGCACCGGGGAGCTGTTTTTT,CAISEGGQGGTGELFF
TRBV7-2,once,TRBD2,TRBJ2-7,TGTGCCAGCAGCCCGCAGCGGGGGGCCTCTTACGAGCAGTACTTC,CASSPQRGASYEQYF
TRBV11-1,-,-,TRBJ1-1,TGTGCCAGCAGCTTACAGGGTACCACTGAAGCTTTCTTT,CASSLQGTTEAFF
TRBV11-2,-,TRBD1,TRBJ2-2,TGTGCCAGCACCAGGGACAGGGGGGAGCTGTTTTTT,CASTRDRGELFF
TRBV4-2,-,-,TRBJ1-4,TGTGCCAGCAGCCAAGATGGAGACATCTACCCGGAAAAACTGTTTTTT,CASSQDGDIYPEKLFF
TRBV6-4,once,-,TRBJ2-3,TGTGCCAGCAGTCGAGACATCCCAGATACGCAGTATTTT,CASSRDIPDTQYF
TRBV6-5,-,-,TRBJ1-3,TGTGCCAGCAGCCTACAGGGAGGCGGAAACACCATATATTTT,CASSLQGGGNTIYF
TRBV7-2,-,-,TRBJ2-7,TGTGCCAGCAGCTTAGACGGGGGCGAGCAGTACTTC,CASSLDGGEQYF
TRBV10-2,-,-,TRBJ1-2,TGCGCCAGCAGTGGCGGGTGGGGAAGTGGCTACACCTTC,CASSGGWGSGYTF
TRBV4-3,-,TRBD2,TRBJ2-3,TGCGCCAGCAGCCAACGATCGGGCGGGGGGGCCACAGATACGCAGTATTTT,CASSQRSGGGATDTQYF
TRBV5-5,-,-,TRBJ1-2,TGTGCCAGCAGCTTGGATTCCGGGGCCACCATAAAGGGCTACACCTTC,CASSLDSGATIKGYTF
TRBV6-5,-,-,TRBJ2-2,TGTGCCAGCAATGCACCGGGAGACACCGGGGAGCTGTTTTTT,CASNAPGDTGELFF
TRBV28,-,-,TRBJ1-2,TGTGCCAGCAGTGGGGGGGAGGGCCCCTATGGCTACACCTTC,CASSGGEGPYGYTF
TRBV7-3,-,-,TRBJ1-1,TGTGCCAGCAGCCCGTATGGGGGGAGCACTGAAGCTTTCTTT,CASSPYGGSTEAFF
TRBV27,-,TRBD1,TRBJ2-5,TGTGCCAGCAGTTTACGACTACAGGGGGCGGGGAAGACCCAGTACTTC,CASSLRLQGAGKTQYF